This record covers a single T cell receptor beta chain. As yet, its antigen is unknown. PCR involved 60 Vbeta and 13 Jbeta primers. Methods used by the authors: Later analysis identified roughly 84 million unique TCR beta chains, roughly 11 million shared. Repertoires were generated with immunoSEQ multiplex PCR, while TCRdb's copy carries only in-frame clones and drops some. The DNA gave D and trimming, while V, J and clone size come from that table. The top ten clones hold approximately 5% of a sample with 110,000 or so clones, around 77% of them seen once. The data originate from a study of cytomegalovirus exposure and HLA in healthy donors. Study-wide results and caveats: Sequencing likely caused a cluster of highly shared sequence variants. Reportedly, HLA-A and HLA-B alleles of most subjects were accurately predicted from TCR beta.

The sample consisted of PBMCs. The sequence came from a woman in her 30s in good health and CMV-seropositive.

This chain's CDR3 is CASSTSGTSVSEQFF. The CDR3 nucleotides are TGTGCCAGCAGCACCTCCGGGACTAGCGTCAGTGAGCAGTTCTTC. V gene TRBV9 combines with J gene TRBJ2-1; TRBD2 matches at 10 bases. V shed 4 bases, J shed 9 bases, and the junction held 10 bases outside the gene matches. CDR3 size: 15 residues. Germline values: CDR1 SGDLS, CDR2 YYNGEE.